This TCR beta chain stems from a study of glioma-infiltrating T cells after dendritic cell vaccination. This clone showed up just a few times. Time point denoted: after dendritic cell vaccination, including at tumor progression/relapse. Measured with immunoSEQ multiplex PCR; TCRdb has only the in-frame clones, and not every one. The sample contains just under 60,000 clones, about four fifths of which appear only once. The sequence derives from a human donor with glioblastoma. Sequencing was performed on blood, taken after dendritic cell vaccination.

Here the CDR3 reads CASSKTLTGTGGVGANVLTF. The CDR3 bases are TGTGCCAGCAGCAAAACGCTCACCGGGACAGGGGGTGTAGGGGCCAACGTCCTGACTTTC. The genes are TRBV7-8 and TRBJ2-6; 11 nucleotides line up with TRBD1. The germline gives CDR1 SGHVS, CDR2 FQNEAQ. V was pared by 5 bases and J by 4 bases, with 16 bases of the junction left unmatched. The CDR3 is 20 residues long. The variable domain in full, with the rest retrieved from reference TRBV7-8 and TRBJ2-6, is GAGVSQSPRYKVAKRGQDVALRCDPISGHVSLFWYQQALGQGPEFLTYFQNEAQLDKSGLPSDRFFAERPEGSVSTLKIQRTQQEDSAVYLCASSKTLTGTGGVGANVLTFGAGSRLTVL.